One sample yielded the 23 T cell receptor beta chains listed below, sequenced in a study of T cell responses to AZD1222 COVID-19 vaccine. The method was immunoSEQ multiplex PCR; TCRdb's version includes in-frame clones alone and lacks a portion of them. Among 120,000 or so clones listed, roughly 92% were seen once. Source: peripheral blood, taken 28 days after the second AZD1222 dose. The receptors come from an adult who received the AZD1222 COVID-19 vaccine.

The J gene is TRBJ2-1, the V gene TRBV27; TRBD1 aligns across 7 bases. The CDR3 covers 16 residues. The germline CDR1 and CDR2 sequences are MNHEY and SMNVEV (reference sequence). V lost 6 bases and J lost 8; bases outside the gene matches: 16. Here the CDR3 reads CASRSLGRGYTDEQFF. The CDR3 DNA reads TGTGCCAGCAGATCCTTGGGCAGGGGGTACACGGATGAGCAGTTCTTC.

Here the CDR3 DNA reads TGTGCCAGCATGACTAGCGGGGCATTCCTCTACAATGAGCAGTTCTTC. This encodes CASMTSGAFLYNEQFF. This chain uses TRBV27 with TRBJ2-1; TRBD2 matches 11 bases. Losses at the gene ends were 7 bases for V and 3 bases for J; bases not matched to a gene: 8. This CDR3 is 16 amino acids long. Germline CDR1 and CDR2: MNHEY and SMNVEV (reference sequence).

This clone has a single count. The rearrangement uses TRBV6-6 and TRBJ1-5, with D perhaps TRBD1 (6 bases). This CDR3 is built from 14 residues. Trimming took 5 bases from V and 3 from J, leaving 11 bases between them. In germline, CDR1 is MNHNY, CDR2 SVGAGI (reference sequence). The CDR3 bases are TGTGCCAGCAGTCTAAACAGGGACAATCAGCCCCAGCATTTT. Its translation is CASSLNRDNQPQHF.

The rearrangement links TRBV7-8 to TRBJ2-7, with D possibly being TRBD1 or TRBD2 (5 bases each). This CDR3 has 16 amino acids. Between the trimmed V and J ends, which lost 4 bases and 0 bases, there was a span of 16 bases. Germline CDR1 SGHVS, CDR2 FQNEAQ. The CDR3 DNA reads TGTGCCAGCAGCTCCTCCCAGGCAGGGAGCTCCTACGAGCAGTACTTC. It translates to CASSSSQAGSSYEQYF.

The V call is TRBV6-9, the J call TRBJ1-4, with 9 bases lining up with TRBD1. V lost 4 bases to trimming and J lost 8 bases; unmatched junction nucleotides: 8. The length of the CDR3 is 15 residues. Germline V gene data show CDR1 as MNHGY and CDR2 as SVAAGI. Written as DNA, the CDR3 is TGTGCCAGCAGTTGGTACAGGGGGCATGAGGAAAAACTGTTTTTT. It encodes CASSWYRGHEEKLFF.

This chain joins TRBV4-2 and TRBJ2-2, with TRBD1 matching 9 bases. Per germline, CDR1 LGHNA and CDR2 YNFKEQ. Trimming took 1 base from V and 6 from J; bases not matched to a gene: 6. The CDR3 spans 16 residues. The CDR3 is CASSQVGTGRAGELFF. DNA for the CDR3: TGTGCCAGCAGCCAAGTAGGGACAGGGAGGGCCGGGGAGCTGTTTTTT.

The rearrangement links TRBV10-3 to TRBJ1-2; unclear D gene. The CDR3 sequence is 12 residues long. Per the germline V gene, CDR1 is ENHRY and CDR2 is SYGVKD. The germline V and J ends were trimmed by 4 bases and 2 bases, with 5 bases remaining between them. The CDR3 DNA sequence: TGTGCCATCAGTGTACAGAACTATGGCTACACCTTC. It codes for CAISVQNYGYTF.

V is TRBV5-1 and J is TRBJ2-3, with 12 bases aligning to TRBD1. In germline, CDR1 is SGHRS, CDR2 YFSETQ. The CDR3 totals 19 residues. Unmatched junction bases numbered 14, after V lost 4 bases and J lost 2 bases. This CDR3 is CASSGDRGRPPLSTDTQYF. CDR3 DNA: TGCGCCAGCAGCGGGGACAGGGGGCGCCCCCCTCTTTCCACAGATACGCAGTATTTT.

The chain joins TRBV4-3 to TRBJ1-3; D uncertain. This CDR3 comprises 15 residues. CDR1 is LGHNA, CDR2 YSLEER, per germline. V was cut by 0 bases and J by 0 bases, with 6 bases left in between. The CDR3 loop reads CASSQDRVSGNTIYF. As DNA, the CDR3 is TGCGCCAGCAGCCAAGATAGGGTCTCTGGAAACACCATATATTTT.

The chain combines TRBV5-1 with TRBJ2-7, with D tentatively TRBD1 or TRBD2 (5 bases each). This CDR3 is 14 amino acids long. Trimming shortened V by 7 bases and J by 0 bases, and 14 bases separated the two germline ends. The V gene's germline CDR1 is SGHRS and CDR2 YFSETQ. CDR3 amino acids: CASRWDGSSYEQYF. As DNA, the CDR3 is TGCGCCAGCCGATGGGACGGAAGCTCCTACGAGCAGTACTTC.

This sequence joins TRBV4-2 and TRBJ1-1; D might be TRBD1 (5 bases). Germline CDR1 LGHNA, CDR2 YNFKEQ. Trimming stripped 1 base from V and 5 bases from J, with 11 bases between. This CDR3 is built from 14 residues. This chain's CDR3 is CASSQGGGNTEAFF. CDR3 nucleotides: TGTGCCAGCAGCCAAGGCGGGGGGAATACTGAAGCTTTCTTT.

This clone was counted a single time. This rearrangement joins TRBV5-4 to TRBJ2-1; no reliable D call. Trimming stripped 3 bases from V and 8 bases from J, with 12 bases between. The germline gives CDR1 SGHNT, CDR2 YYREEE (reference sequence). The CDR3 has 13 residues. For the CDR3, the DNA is TGTGCCAGCAGCTACCGTCCCGGCGATGAGCAGTTCTTC. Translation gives CASSYRPGDEQFF. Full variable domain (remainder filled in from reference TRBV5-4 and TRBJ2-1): ETGVTQSPTHLIKTRGQQVTLRCSSQSGHNTVSWYQQALGQGPQFIFQYYREEENGRGNFPPRFSGLQFPNYSSELNVNALELDDSALYLCASSYRPGDEQFFGPGTRLTVL.

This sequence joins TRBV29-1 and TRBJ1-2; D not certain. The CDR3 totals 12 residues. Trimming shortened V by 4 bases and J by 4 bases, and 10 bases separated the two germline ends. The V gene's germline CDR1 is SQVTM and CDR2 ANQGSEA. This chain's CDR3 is CSVGGPSYGYTF. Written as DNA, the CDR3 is TGCAGCGTTGGAGGGCCATCCTATGGCTACACCTTC.

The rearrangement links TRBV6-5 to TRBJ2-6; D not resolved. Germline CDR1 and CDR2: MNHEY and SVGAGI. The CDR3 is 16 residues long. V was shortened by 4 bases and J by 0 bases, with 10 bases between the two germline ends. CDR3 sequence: CASSSIPNSGANVLTF. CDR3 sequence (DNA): TGTGCCAGCAGTTCAATCCCGAACTCTGGGGCCAACGTCCTGACTTTC.

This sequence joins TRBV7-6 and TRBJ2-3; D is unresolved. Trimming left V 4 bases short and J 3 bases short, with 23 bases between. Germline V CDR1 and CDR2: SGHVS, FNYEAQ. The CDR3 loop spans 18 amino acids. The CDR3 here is CASSYRPSTSGGTDTQYF. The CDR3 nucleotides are TGTGCCAGCAGCTACAGACCCTCAACTTCCGGTGGGACAGATACGCAGTATTTT.

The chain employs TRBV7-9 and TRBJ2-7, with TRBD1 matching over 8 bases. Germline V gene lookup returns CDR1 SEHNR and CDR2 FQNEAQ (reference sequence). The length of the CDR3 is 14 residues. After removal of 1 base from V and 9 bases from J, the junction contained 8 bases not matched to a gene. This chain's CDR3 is CASSLGDRQDRQYF. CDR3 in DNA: TGTGCCAGCAGCTTAGGGGACAGGCAGGATCGGCAGTACTTC. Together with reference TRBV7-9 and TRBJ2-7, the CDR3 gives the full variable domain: DTGVSQNPRHKITKRGQNVTFRCDPISEHNRLYWYRQTLGQGPEFLTYFQNEAQLEKSRLLSDRFSAERPKGSFSTLEIQRTEQGDSAMYLCASSLGDRQDRQYFGPGTRLTVT.

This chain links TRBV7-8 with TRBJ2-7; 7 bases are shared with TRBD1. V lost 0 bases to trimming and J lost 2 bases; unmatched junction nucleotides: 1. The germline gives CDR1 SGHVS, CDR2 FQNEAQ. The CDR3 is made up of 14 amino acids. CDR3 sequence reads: CASSLAGQTYEQYF. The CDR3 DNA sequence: TGTGCCAGCAGCTTAGCGGGACAGACCTACGAGCAGTACTTC.

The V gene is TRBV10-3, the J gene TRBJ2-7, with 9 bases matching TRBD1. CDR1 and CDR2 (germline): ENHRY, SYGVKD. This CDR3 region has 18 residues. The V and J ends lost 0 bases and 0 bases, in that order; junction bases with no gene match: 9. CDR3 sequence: CAISESGTGYFHSYEQYF. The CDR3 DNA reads TGTGCCATCAGTGAGTCCGGGACAGGGTATTTTCACTCCTACGAGCAGTACTTC.

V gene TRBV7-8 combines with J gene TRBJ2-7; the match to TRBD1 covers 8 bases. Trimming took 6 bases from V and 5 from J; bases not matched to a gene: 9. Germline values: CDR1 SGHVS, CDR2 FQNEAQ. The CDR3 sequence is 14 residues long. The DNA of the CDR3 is TGTGCCAGCAGATCTCAGGGGGCCGTTGACGAGCAGTACTTC. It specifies CASRSQGAVDEQYF.

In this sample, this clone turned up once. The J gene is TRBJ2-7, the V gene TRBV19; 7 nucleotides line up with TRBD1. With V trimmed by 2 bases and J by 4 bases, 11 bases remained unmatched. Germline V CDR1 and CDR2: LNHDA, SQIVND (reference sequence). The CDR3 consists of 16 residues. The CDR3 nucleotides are TGTGCCAGTAGTATAACCCAACCGACAGGGTTATACGAGCAGTACTTC. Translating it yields CASSITQPTGLYEQYF.

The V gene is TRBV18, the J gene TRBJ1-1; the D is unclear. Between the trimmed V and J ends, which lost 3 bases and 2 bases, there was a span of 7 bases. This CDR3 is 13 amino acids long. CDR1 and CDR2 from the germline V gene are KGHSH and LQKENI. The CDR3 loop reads CASSPRHNTEAFF. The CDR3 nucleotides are TGTGCCAGCTCACCTCGCCACAACACTGAAGCTTTCTTT.

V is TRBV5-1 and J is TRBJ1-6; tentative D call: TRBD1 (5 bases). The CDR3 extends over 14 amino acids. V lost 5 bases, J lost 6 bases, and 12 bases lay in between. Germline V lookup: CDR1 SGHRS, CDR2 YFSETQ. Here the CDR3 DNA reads TGCGCCAGCAGGATGGGCGGGGGTAATTCACCCCTCCACTTT. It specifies CASRMGGGNSPLHF.

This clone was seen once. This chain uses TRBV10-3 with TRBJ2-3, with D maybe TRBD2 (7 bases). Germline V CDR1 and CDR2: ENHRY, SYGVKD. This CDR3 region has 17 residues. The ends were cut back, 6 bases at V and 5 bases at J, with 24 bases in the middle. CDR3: CAIRDGGAGAGIDTQYF. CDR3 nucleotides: TGTGCCATCAGGGACGGGGGCGCGGGGGCGGGAATAGATACGCAGTATTTT.